Listed here is a single TCR beta chain. What it binds is unknown. Sequencing used immunoSEQ multiplex PCR; TCRdb keeps in-frame clones, though not all of them. The table shows tens of thousands of clones, with around 90% occurring only once. This CDR3 spans 15 amino acids. J gave up 3 bases and V 1 base, and 5 bases lay outside the gene matches. The V gene's germline CDR1 is SGHRS and CDR2 YFSETQ. The source of the sample is a study of T cell responses to AZD1222 COVID-19 vaccine. Across the whole study: Second doses were pooled across both intervals (about 4 or about 12 weeks). Whole-study results and caveats: Spike as a whole was targeted by vaccine-associated CD4 TCRs, dominant at 160-218 and 743-854. Clonal diversity was possibly underestimated, and white British individuals and females predominated among donors. A rise in Spike-specific TCR breadth and depth followed two AZD1222 doses.

The material was peripheral blood, obtained on day 0 of AZD1222 vaccination. The sequence derives from an adult in good health. J is TRBJ1-2 and V is TRBV5-1; the match to TRBD1 covers 8 bases. The CDR3 DNA follows: TGCGCCAGCAGCTTGCCAGGACAGGGCGACTATGGCTACACCTTC. Encoded protein: CASSLPGQGDYGYTF.